This TCR beta chain was observed in a study of T cells in Graves' hyperthyroidism and ophthalmopathy. The overall study: Staff took peripheral blood when the initial diagnosis was made, before any treatment began.

Calling Graves' hyperthyroidism stable meant ophthalmopathy did not progress within 18 months. Amplified TCR beta CDR3 regions derived from RNA transcripts. TCR CDR3 underwent first-round RT-PCR with the HTBI primer set. TCRdb recomputed calls from the multiplex PCR reads with MiXCR, one row per CDR3 protein. Among hundreds of thousands of distinct CDR3 sequences listed, 16% were seen once. In this sample, this clonotype turned up many times. The antigen is unknown. The CDR3 length is 15 residues. Germline CDR1 is MNHEY and CDR2 is SMNVEV (reference sequence). V shed 0 bases and J shed 2 bases, with 8 bases lying between them. Study-wide results and caveats: Among clonotypes expanded in thyroid above 0.001, most were also found in blood. For ophthalmopathy, model prediction preceded onset by a median roughly 6.3 months.

Material for sequencing was blood. J is TRBJ2-1 and V is TRBV27; no definite D call. This sequence was found in a woman in her thirties with Graves' hyperthyroidism. The CDR3 here is CASSLSGLPYNEQFF. CDR3 DNA sequence: TGTGCCAGCAGTTTATCTGGGCTCCCCTACAATGAGCAGTTCTTC.